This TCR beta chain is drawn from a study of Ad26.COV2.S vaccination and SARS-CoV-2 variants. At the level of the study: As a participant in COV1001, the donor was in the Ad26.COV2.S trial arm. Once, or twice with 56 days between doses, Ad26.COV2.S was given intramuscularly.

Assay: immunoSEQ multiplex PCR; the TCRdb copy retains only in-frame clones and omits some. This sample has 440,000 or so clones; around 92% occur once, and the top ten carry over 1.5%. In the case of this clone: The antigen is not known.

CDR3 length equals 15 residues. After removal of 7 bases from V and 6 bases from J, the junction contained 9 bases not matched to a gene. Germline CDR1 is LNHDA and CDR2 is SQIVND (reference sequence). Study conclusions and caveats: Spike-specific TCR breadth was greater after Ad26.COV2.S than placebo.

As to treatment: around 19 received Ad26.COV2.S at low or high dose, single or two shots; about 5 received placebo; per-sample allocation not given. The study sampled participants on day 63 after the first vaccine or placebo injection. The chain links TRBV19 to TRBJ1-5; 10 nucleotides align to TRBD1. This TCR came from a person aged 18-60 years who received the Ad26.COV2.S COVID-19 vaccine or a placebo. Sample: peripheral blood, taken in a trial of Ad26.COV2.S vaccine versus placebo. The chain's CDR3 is CASKILDRGPQPQHF. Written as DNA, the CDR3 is TGTGCCAGTAAGATACTAGACAGGGGGCCTCAGCCCCAGCATTTT.